The text below deals with one T cell receptor (beta chain). The data were taken from a study of Graves' ophthalmopathy and Graves' hyperthyroidism. RNA served as the template for amplifying TCR beta CDR3 regions. First-round RT-PCR employed HTBI primers, with a second-round multiplex PCR after it. One entry per CDR3 protein, called by TCRdb with MiXCR from the multiplex PCR reads. The table shows roughly 700,000 distinct CDR3 sequences, with 40% occurring only once. V lost 10 bases and J lost 6; bases outside the gene matches: 10. There are 14 residues in the CDR3. CDR1 and CDR2 from the germline V gene are WSHSY and SAAADI.

The origin of this receptor is an adult man with Graves' ophthalmopathy. This chain links TRBV10-2 with TRBJ2-7; TRBD1 matches at 12 bases. Sequencing was performed on peripheral blood. CDR3 DNA: TGCGCCACCGCCCGGGACAGGGGGCGTTTCGAGCAGTACTTC. It is translated as CATARDRGRFEQYF.